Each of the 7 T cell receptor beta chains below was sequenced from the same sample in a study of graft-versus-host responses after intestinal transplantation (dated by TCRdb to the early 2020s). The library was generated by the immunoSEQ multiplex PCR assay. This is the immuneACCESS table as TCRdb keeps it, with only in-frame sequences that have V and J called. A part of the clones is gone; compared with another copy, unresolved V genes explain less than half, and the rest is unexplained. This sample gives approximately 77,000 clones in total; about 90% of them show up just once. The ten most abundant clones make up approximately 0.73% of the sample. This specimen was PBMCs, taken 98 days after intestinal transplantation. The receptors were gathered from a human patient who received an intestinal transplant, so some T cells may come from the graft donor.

The CDR3 nucleotides read TGCGCCAGCAGTCAAAGGGGGTCAGTGCACTCTGGGGCCAACGTCCTGACTTTC. It translates to CASSQRGSVHSGANVLTF. The chain combines TRBV23-1 with TRBJ2-6, with D maybe TRBD1 (6 bases). TRBV23-1 is an ORF, and what it does is uncertain. CDR3 size: 18 residues. Deletions cut 2 bases from V and 0 bases from J, with 14 bases between.

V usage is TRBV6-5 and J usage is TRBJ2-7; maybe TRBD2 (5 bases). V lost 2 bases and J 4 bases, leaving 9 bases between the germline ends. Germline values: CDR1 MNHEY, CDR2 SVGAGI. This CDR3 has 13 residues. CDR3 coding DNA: TGTGCCAGCAGTTACCAACCGGGATACGAGCAGTACTTC. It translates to CASSYQPGYEQYF.

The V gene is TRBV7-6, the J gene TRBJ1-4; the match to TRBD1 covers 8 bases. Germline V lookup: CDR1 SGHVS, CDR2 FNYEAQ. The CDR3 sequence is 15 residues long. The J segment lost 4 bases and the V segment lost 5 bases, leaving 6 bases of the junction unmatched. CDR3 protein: CASSPGQGFNEKLFF. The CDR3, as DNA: TGTGCCAGCAGCCCCGGACAGGGCTTTAATGAAAAACTGTTTTTT.

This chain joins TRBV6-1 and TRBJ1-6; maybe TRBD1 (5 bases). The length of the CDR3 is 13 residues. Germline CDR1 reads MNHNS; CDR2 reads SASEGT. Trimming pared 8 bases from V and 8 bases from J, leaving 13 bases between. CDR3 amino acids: CASSGPLHSPLHF. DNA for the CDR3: TGTGCCAGCTCGGGACCACTGCATTCACCCCTCCACTTT.

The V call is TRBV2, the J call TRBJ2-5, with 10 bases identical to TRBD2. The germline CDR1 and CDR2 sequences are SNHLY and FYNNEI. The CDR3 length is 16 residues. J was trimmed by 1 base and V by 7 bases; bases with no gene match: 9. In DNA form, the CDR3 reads TGTGCCAGCAATCCTAGCGGGGGACTCCTCCAAGAGACCCAGTACTTC. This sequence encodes CASNPSGGLLQETQYF.

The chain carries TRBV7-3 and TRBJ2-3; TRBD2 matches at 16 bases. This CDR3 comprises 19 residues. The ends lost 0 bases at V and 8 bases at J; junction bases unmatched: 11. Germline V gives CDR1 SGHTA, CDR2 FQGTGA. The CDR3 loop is CASSLTGPGTSGREATQYF. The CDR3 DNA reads TGTGCCAGCAGCTTAACTGGTCCCGGGACTAGCGGGAGGGAAGCTACGCAGTATTTT.

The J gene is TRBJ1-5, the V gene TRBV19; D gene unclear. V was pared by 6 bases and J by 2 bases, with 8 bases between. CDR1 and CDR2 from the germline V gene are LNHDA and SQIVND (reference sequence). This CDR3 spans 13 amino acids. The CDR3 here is CASREEGNQPQHF. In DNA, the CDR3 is TGTGCCAGTAGGGAGGAGGGCAATCAGCCCCAGCATTTT.